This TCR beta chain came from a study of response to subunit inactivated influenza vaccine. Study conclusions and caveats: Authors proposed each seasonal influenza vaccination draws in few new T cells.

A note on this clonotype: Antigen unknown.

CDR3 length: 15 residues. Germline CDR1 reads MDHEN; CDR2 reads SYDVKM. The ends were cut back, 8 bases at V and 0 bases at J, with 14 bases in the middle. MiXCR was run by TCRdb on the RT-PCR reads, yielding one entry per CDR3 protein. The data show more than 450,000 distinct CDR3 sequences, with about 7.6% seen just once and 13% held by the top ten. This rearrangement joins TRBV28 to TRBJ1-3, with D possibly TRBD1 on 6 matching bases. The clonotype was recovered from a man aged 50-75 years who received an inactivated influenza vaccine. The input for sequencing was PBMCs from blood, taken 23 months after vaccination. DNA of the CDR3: TGTGCCAGCTGGCCCAGGGGCCTCTCTGGAAACACCATATATTTT. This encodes CASWPRGLSGNTIYF.